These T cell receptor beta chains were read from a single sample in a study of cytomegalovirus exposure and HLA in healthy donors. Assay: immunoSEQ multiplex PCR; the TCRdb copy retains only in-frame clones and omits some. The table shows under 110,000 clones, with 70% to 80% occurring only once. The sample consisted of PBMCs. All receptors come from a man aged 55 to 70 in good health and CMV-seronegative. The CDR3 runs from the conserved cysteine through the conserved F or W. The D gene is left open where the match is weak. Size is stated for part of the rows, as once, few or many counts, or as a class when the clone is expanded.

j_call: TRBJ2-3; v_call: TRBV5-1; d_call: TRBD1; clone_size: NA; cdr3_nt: TGCGCCAGCAGCTTGGGACAGGGTGTAGGCACAGATACGCAGTATTTT; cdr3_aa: CASSLGQGVGTDTQYF
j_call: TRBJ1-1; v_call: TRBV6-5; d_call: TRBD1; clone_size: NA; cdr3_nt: TGTGCCAGCAACGACAGGGTGGGGACTGAAGCTTTCTTT; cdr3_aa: CASNDRVGTEAFF
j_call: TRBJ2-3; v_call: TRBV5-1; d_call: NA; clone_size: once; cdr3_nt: TGCGCCAGCAGCTTGGGCGGGGCCGGGGGAGATACGCAGTATTTT; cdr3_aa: CASSLGGAGGDTQYF
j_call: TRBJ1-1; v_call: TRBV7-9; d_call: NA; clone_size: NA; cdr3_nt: TGTGCCAGCAGCTTAGCGCGGGGGCCGCGGGACACTGAAGCTTTCTTT; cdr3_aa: CASSLARGPRDTEAFF
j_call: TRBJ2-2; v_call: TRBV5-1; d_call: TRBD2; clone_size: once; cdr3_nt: TGCGCCAGCAGCTTTGGCGGGGGGGCACAAACCGGGGAGCTGTTTTTT; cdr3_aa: CASSFGGGAQTGELFF
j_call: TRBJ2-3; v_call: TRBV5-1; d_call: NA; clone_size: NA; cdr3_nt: TGCGCCAGCACCTCTTTAGGGGGAAGCACAGATACGCAGTATTTT; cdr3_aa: CASTSLGGSTDTQYF
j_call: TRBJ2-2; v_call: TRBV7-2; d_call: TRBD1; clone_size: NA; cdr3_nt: TGTGCCAGCAGCTCCTACAGGGGCACCGGGGAGCTGTTTTTT; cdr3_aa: CASSSYRGTGELFF
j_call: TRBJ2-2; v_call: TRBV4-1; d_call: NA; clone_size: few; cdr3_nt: TGCGCCAGCAGCTTTACAGGGTGGACAACGGCGAACACCGGGGAGCTGTTTTTT; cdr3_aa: CASSFTGWTTANTGELFF
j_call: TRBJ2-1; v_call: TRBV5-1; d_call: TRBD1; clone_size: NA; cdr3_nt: TGCGCCAGCAGCTTGCCGACAGGGGCAGACAACAATGAGCAGTTCTTC; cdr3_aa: CASSLPTGADNNEQFF
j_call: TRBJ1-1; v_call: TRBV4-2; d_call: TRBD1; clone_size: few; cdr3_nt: TGTGCCAGCAGCCAGCCCCTGACAGGGGGGATAGTAGCTGAAGCTTTCTTT; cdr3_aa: CASSQPLTGGIVAEAFF
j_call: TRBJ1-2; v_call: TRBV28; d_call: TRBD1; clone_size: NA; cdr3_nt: TGTGCCAGCAGTCCCCTGGGACAGCTGCGTGGCTACACCTTC; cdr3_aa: CASSPLGQLRGYTF
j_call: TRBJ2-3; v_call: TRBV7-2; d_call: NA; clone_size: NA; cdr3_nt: TGTGCCAGCAGCTTAGGGGCGGGGCCCCAGGATACGCAGTATTTT; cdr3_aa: CASSLGAGPQDTQYF
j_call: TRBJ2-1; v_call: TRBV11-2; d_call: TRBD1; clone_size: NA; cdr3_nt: TGTGCCAGCAGCTCGTACCGGGACAGGGGAAACAATGAGCAGTTCTTC; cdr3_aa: CASSSYRDRGNNEQFF
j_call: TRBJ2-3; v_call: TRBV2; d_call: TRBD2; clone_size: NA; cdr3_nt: TGTGCCAGCAGTGAAGGTCTAGCGGGGAGGCCAGATACGCAGTATTTT; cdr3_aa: CASSEGLAGRPDTQYF
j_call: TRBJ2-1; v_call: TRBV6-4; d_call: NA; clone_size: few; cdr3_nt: TGTGCCAGCAGTGACGGCGGGCTACACAATGAGCAGTTCTTC; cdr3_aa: CASSDGGLHNEQFF
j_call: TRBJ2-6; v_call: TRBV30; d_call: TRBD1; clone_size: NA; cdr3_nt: TGTGCCTGGGGACAGGGTTCTGGGGCCAACGTCCTGACTTTC; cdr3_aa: CAWGQGSGANVLTF